The clone carrying this T cell receptor (beta chain) was found once. Its antigen is unknown. These data come from a study of lymphopenia after photon versus proton radiotherapy. Whole-study findings and limits: Only patients who died were analyzed for survival; proton advantage is unproven.

Generated by immunoSEQ multiplex PCR, the TCRdb table keeps only in-frame clones and is missing some. The sample yields 65,000 to 85,000 clones, 85% to 95% seen once. Trimming cost V 1 base and J 0 bases, with 3 bases left between them. The CDR3 runs 13 residues. Per the germline V gene, CDR1 is SEHNR and CDR2 is FQNEAQ (reference sequence). The receptor's source is a woman aged 40 to 50 with cholangiocarcinoma. The sequencing here drew on peripheral blood, taken from a patient treated with photon-based radiotherapy. The chain links TRBV7-9 to TRBJ1-2, with D unresolved. The DNA for the CDR3 is TGTGCCAGCAGCTTAGGGCCTAACTATGGCTACACCTTC. Its translation: CASSLGPNYGYTF.